This paragraph reports one TCR beta chain. Per germline, CDR1 SGHDN and CDR2 FVKESK. J was trimmed by 4 bases and V by 3 bases; bases with no gene match: 5. The CDR3 runs 15 residues. Repertoires were generated with immunoSEQ multiplex PCR, while TCRdb's copy carries only in-frame clones and drops some. There are 380,000 or so clones in the sample; roughly 90% occur only once, and more than 0.9% lies in the top ten. The data stem from a study of blood T cell repertoires in COVID-19. Participants were placed into cohorts based on the clinical history they reported. The chain has TRBV14 and TRBJ2-5; TRBD1 agrees at 10 bases. Sequencing was carried out using PBMCs or T cells enriched from blood (not recorded which). The source of this sequence is a woman aged 25-40 years with acute COVID-19. The CDR3 region is CASSQPGQGRETQYF. CDR3 in DNA: TGTGCCAGCAGCCAGCCGGGACAGGGGCGAGAGACCCAGTACTTC.